The sequence of this TCR beta chain was determined in a study of T cell changes during pregnancy in multiple sclerosis. The CDR3 is made up of 12 amino acids. The method was immunoSEQ multiplex PCR; TCRdb's version includes in-frame clones alone and lacks a portion of them. This table has 60,000 to 90,000 clones, approximately 89% appearing once. This chain links TRBV7-5 with TRBJ1-1; the D call TRBD1 from the table was never checked on the DNA. TRBV7-5 is flagged as a pseudogene. The sample here was peripheral blood, taken before pregnancy. The TCR originated in a female donor with multiple sclerosis, enrolled in a pregnancy study. This chain's CDR3 is CARSSRQDEAFF. CDR3 nucleotide sequence: TGTGCCAGAAGCTCTCGACAGGATGAAGCTTTCTTT.